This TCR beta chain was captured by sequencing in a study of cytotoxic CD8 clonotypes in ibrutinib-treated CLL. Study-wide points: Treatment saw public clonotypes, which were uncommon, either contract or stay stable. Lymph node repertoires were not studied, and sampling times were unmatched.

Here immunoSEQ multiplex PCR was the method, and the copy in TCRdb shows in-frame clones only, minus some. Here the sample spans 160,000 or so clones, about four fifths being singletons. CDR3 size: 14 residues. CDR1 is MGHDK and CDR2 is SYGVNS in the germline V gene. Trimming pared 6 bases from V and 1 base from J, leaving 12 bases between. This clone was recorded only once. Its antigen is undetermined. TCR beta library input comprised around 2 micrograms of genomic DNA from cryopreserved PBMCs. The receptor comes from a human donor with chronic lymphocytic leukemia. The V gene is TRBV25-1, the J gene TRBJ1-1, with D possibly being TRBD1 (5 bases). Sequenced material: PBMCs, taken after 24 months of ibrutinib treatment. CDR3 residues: CASRGAGPNTEAFF. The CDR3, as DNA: TGTGCCAGCAGAGGTGCAGGGCCGAACACTGAAGCTTTCTTT.